This TCR beta chain was captured by sequencing in a study of spatial heterogeneity in lung cancer. This clonotype was observed a few times. TCRdb re-called the 5' RACE reads with MiXCR, one entry per CDR3 protein. The sample includes tens of thousands of distinct CDR3 sequences, 15% to 20% of them seen just once. Germline-derived CDR1 and CDR2 are LNHNV and YYDKDF (reference sequence). The CDR3 extends over 14 amino acids. Trimming pared 7 bases from V and 0 bases from J, leaving 9 bases between. As to time point: blood at routine non-recurrence follow-up after resection. The sequence came from a male donor with early-stage non-small cell lung cancer. This specimen was PBMCs, taken at follow-up. This rearrangement joins TRBV15 to TRBJ1-4; D is unresolved. The CDR3 is CATTTDATNEKLFF. As DNA, the CDR3 is TGTGCCACCACTACAGATGCAACTAATGAAAAACTGTTTTTT. The full variable domain, in which reference TRBV15 and TRBJ1-4 provide the parts outside the CDR3, is DAMVIQNPRYQVTQFGKPVTLSCSQTLNHNVMYWYQQKSSQAPKLLFHYYDKDFNNEADTPDNFQSRRPNTSFCFLDIRSPGLGDTAMYLCATTTDATNEKLFFGSGTQLSVL.